Listed here are 8 T cell receptor beta chains from one sample, sequenced in a study of CD8+CD57+ T cells in acquired aplastic anemia. Genomic DNA constituted the template upon which TCR beta VDJ and CDR3 profiling was performed. MiXCR, run by TCRdb on the reads, gives a single entry per CDR3 protein. The sample lists tens of thousands of distinct CDR3 sequences; roughly two thirds were seen once. All patients picked for sequencing had shown, by flow cytometry, an expansion of CD8+CD57+ cells. Material: sorted CD4+, CD8+, or CD8+CD57+ T cells (not recorded which) from PBMCs. The source of these receptors is a human donor with aplastic anemia.

V gene TRBV12-3 or TRBV12-4 combines with J gene TRBJ2-7, with 7 positions matching TRBD2. The CDR3 has 14 residues. V shed 3 bases, J shed 3 bases, and the junction held 5 bases outside the gene matches. Here the CDR3 DNA reads TGTGCCAGCAGTTTCTTTGGCGGGAGCTACGAGCAGTACTTC. This codes for CASSFFGGSYEQYF.

V is TRBV10-3 and J is TRBJ2-1; 7 bases are a match to TRBD1. J lost 1 base, V lost 7 bases, and 7 bases had no gene match. The CDR3 consists of 15 residues. CDR1 and CDR2 from the germline V gene are ENHRY and SYGVKD. Written as DNA, the CDR3 is TGTGCCATCACACCAGGGGGTTCATCCTACAATGAGCAGTTCTTC. It encodes CAITPGGSSYNEQFF.

This chain links TRBV7-9 with TRBJ1-5; 8 positions match TRBD1. The CDR3 length is 15 residues. Germline V gives CDR1 SEHNR, CDR2 FQNEAQ (reference sequence). J was trimmed by 3 bases and V by 5 bases; bases with no gene match: 6. CDR3 protein: CASSPGTGFNQPQHF. For the CDR3, the DNA is TGTGCCAGCAGCCCCGGGACAGGCTTCAATCAGCCCCAGCATTTT.

The chain recombines TRBV29-1 with TRBJ1-3, with D possibly matching TRBD1 (5 bases). The CDR3 spans 15 residues. V was cut by 1 base and J by 0 bases, with 10 bases left in between. The germline CDR1 and CDR2 sequences are SQVTM and ANQGSEA. CDR3 nucleotide sequence: TGCAGCGTTGAAGTTCAGGACAACTCTGGAAACACCATATATTTT. Amino acid sequence: CSVEVQDNSGNTIYF.

This chain connects TRBV10-3 to TRBJ2-3; D remains unclear. The germline CDR1 and CDR2 sequences are ENHRY and SYGVKD. This CDR3 has 13 amino acids. With 11 bases removed from V and 2 bases from J, the gap between germline ends came to 14 bases. The CDR3 DNA reads TGTGCCCCCCAAGGGCAAAACACAGATACGCAGTATTTT. This translates into CAPQGQNTDTQYF.

The chain recombines TRBV10-3 with TRBJ2-1; 12 bases match TRBD1. This CDR3 region has 14 residues. Germline trimming cut 8 bases from V and 7 bases from J; bases unmatched to any gene: 6. Germline CDR1 ENHRY, CDR2 SYGVKD. The CDR3: CAILGTGGMNEQFF. The CDR3 DNA follows: TGTGCCATCTTGGGGACAGGGGGCATGAATGAGCAGTTCTTC.

This chain connects TRBV7-2 to TRBJ1-2, with D hard to call. Trimming removed 3 bases from V and 7 bases from J, with 6 bases in between. The CDR3 runs 11 residues. CDR1 and CDR2 from the germline V gene are SGHTA and FQGNSA. The CDR3 DNA is TGTGCCAGCAGCTTGGCGGGTGGCTACACCTTC. Translated: CASSLAGGYTF.

This rearrangement joins TRBV5-1 to TRBJ2-7; D might be TRBD2 (6 bases). The length of the CDR3 is 14 residues. CDR1 SGHRS and CDR2 YFSETQ come from the germline V gene. V shed 1 base and J shed 4 bases, with 12 bases lying between them. The CDR3 here is CASSLRGRWYEQYF. The CDR3 DNA reads TGCGCCAGCAGCTTGCGGGGGAGGTGGTACGAGCAGTACTTC. Using reference TRBV5-1 and TRBJ2-7 for the parts outside the CDR3, the full variable domain is KAGVTQTPRYLIKTRGQQVTLSCSPISGHRSVSWYQQTPGQGLQFLFEYFSETQRNKGNFPGRFSGRQFSNSRSEMNVSTLELGDSALYLCASSLRGRWYEQYFGPGTRLTVT.